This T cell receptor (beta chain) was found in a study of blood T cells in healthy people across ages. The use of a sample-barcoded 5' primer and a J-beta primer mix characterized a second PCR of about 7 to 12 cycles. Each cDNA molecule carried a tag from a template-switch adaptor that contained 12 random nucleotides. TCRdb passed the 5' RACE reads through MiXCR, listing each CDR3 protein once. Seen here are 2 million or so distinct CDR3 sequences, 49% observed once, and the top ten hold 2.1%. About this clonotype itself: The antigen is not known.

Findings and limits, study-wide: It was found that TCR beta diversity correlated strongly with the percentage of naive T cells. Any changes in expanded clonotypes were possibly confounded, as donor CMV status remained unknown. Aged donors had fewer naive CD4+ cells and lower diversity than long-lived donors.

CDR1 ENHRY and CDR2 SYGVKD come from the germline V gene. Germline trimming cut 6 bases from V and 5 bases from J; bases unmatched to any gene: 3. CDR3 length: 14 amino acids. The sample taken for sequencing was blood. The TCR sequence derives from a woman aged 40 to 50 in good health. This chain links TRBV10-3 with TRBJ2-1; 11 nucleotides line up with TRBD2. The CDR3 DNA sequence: TGTGCCATCAGACCGGGACTAGCGGACAATGAGCAGTTCTTC. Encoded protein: CAIRPGLADNEQFF.